Presented here are 18 T cell receptor beta chains from one specimen sequenced in a study of cytomegalovirus exposure and HLA in healthy donors. Amplification used 60 Vbeta primers and 13 Jbeta primers. Generated by immunoSEQ multiplex PCR, the TCRdb table keeps only in-frame clones and is missing some. Counted here are under 200,000 clones, approximately 78% occurring once; the ten biggest clones make up more than 0.75%. Specimen: PBMCs. The receptors were gathered from a girl aged 2-10 years in good health and CMV-seropositive.

The chain employs TRBV7-3 and TRBJ2-2, with D hard to call. Germline V lookup: CDR1 SGHTA, CDR2 FQGTGA. Trimming took off 5 bases at V and 2 bases at J, with 3 bases between the two ends. CDR3 length: 12 amino acids. The CDR3 bases are TGTGCCAGCAGCCCAAACACCGGGGAGCTGTTTTTT. This gives the protein CASSPNTGELFF.

This clone was seen once. This rearrangement joins TRBV28 to TRBJ2-7; 8 bases map to TRBD2. Germline-derived CDR1 and CDR2 are MDHEN and SYDVKM. With 6 bases clipped from V and 2 bases from J, the junction kept 12 bases outside the gene matches. This CDR3 has 16 amino acids. CDR3: CASRAVESGRAYEQYF. The CDR3 nucleotides are TGTGCCAGCAGAGCAGTCGAAAGCGGGAGAGCCTACGAGCAGTACTTC.

The rearrangement joins TRBV7-9 to TRBJ2-3, with D uncertain. V lost 5 bases and J lost 1, with 13 bases in between. Germline lookup yields CDR1 SEHNR and CDR2 FQNEAQ (reference sequence). This CDR3 has 15 amino acids. CDR3 DNA sequence: TGTGCCAGCAGCGCGCCGGGTTATCGCACAGATACGCAGTATTTT. Protein product: CASSAPGYRTDTQYF.

This rearrangement joins TRBV13 to TRBJ1-2; unclear D gene. Trimming took off 0 bases at V and 3 bases at J, with 11 bases between the two ends. The CDR3 contains 15 residues. The V gene's germline CDR1 is PRHDT and CDR2 FYEKMQ (reference sequence). The CDR3 reads CASSLGAPGDYGYTF. In nucleotides, the CDR3 is TGTGCCAGCAGCTTAGGCGCGCCAGGTGACTATGGCTACACCTTC.

This clone was seen only a few times. The chain is built from TRBV14 and TRBJ1-4; TRBD1 might be the D (6 bases). The CDR3 totals 16 residues. V lost 4 bases, J lost 6 bases, and 18 bases lay in between. CDR1 SGHDN and CDR2 FVKESK come from the germline V gene. CDR3 protein: CASSPGQTKWDEKLFF. The CDR3 coding sequence is TGTGCCAGCAGCCCCGGACAGACAAAATGGGATGAAAAACTGTTTTTT.

The rearrangement links TRBV7-9 to TRBJ1-1, with D tentatively TRBD1 (6 bases). This CDR3 contains 15 residues. Trimming left V 2 bases short and J 3 bases short, with 13 bases between. Germline CDR1 SEHNR, CDR2 FQNEAQ (reference sequence). The CDR3 sequence: CASSLRTEADTEAFF. The DNA for the CDR3 is TGTGCCAGCAGCTTACGGACAGAGGCAGACACTGAAGCTTTCTTT.

This rearrangement joins TRBV6-5 to TRBJ1-5; the D gene is possibly TRBD1 (5 bases). The germline CDR1 and CDR2 sequences are MNHEY and SVGAGI. The V gene lost 5 bases and the J gene lost 7 bases, with 15 bases spanning the gap. CDR3 length equals 14 residues. The CDR3 nucleotides are TGTGCCAGCAGTGAAGGTCTAGACAGCCAGCCCCAGCATTTT. It codes for CASSEGLDSQPQHF.

This clone was seen once. This chain links TRBV28 with TRBJ1-1, with unresolved D. The V end lost 2 bases, the J end lost 4 bases, and 14 bases lay between the germline ends. Germline V gene lookup returns CDR1 MDHEN and CDR2 SYDVKM. The CDR3 sequence is 15 residues long. CDR3 sequence reads: CASSLGGVGFTEAFF. The CDR3 nucleotides read TGTGCCAGCAGTTTAGGCGGGGTCGGATTCACTGAAGCTTTCTTT. The full variable domain, in which reference TRBV28 and TRBJ1-1 provide the parts outside the CDR3, is DVKVTQSSRYLVKRTGEKVFLECVQDMDHENMFWYRQDPGLGLRLIYFSYDVKMKEKGDIPEGYSVSREKKERFSLILESASTNQTSMYLCASSLGGVGFTEAFFGQGTRLTVV.

There are a few counts of this clone. The V call is TRBV4-2, the J call TRBJ2-7, with D perhaps matching TRBD1 (6 bases). Germline V gives CDR1 LGHNA, CDR2 YNFKEQ. This CDR3 is built from 13 residues. The ends were cut back, 4 bases at V and 3 bases at J, with 10 bases in the middle. CDR3 region: CASSPGHSYEQYF. DNA of the CDR3: TGTGCCAGCAGCCCGGGACACAGCTACGAGCAGTACTTC.

J is TRBJ2-5 and V is TRBV5-1; possibly TRBD1 for D (5 bases). The CDR3 totals 15 residues. V lost 0 bases and J lost 4, with 13 bases in between. Germline V gene sequence: CDR1 SGHRS, CDR2 YFSETQ. The CDR3: CASSLGHTGGETQYF. In nucleotides, the CDR3 is TGCGCCAGCAGCTTGGGGCATACAGGTGGAGAGACCCAGTACTTC.

V gene TRBV13 combines with J gene TRBJ1-2, with a tentative D call TRBD1 (5 bases). Trimming left V 5 bases short and J 4 bases short, with 8 bases between. Germline CDR1 PRHDT, CDR2 FYEKMQ (reference sequence). This CDR3 has 12 residues. CDR3 in amino acids: CASSPQGYGYTF. The CDR3 DNA sequence: TGTGCCAGCAGCCCCCAGGGCTATGGCTACACCTTC.

This chain uses TRBV5-4 with TRBJ2-7, with D hard to call. This CDR3 has 15 residues. Germline CDR1 SGHNT, CDR2 YYREEE (reference sequence). Trimming pared 4 bases from V and 0 bases from J, leaving 14 bases between. The CDR3 sequence: CASSTKTESSYEQYF. CDR3 sequence (DNA): TGTGCCAGCAGCACAAAAACGGAGAGCTCCTACGAGCAGTACTTC.

This chain uses TRBV5-1 with TRBJ1-1; D gene uncertain. The CDR3 spans 13 residues. Trimming cost V 4 bases and J 0 bases, with 7 bases left between them. The germline V gene encodes CDR1 SGHRS and CDR2 YFSETQ. The chain's CDR3 is CASSREMNTEAFF. DNA of the CDR3: TGCGCCAGCAGCCGAGAGATGAACACTGAAGCTTTCTTT.

As regards this clone: Sequence at one end of the junction differs from germline and may be a read error. This chain links TRBV6-5 with TRBJ2-5, with a possible D match to TRBD2 (5 bases). This CDR3 has 12 residues. Germline V CDR1 and CDR2: MNHEY, SVGAGI. The CDR3 region is CASSPGRESYHF. Here the CDR3 DNA reads TGTGCCAGCAGTCCCGGACGGGAAAGCTATCACTTC.

The V and J genes are TRBV18 and TRBJ2-7; D may be TRBD1 (6 bases). V gave up 3 bases and J gave up 1 base, with 19 bases separating them. Germline CDR1 reads KGHSH; CDR2 reads LQKENI. The CDR3 covers 17 residues. The CDR3 loop reads CASSPRAGEGPSYEQYF. CDR3 nucleotide sequence: TGTGCCAGCTCACCCCGGGCAGGGGAAGGGCCATCCTACGAGCAGTACTTC.

This clone was picked up a small number of times. The V gene is TRBV11-2, the J gene TRBJ2-1; 7 positions agree with TRBD2. The CDR3 is made up of 14 amino acids. The germline V gene encodes CDR1 SGHAT and CDR2 FQNNGV. V was pared by 2 bases and J by 2 bases, with 0 bases of the junction left unmatched. The DNA for the CDR3 is TGTGCCAGCAGCTTAAGCGGGACCTACAATGAGCAGTTCTTC. This sequence encodes CASSLSGTYNEQFF.

This rearrangement joins TRBV27 to TRBJ1-5; 7 bases are shared with TRBD1. The CDR3 has 15 residues. The junction had 3 bases not matched to a gene; V was cut back by 4 bases and J by 0 bases. In germline, CDR1 is MNHEY, CDR2 SMNVEV (reference sequence). CDR3 DNA sequence: TGTGCCAGCAGTTCAGGGGGATATAGCAATCAGCCCCAGCATTTT. Its protein product is CASSSGGYSNQPQHF.

The V gene is TRBV19, the J gene TRBJ2-7, with 11 nucleotides matching TRBD1. The V gene end was trimmed by 6 bases and the J gene end by 5 bases; junction bases not matched to a gene: 6. CDR3 length equals 14 residues. Germline V gene lookup returns CDR1 LNHDA and CDR2 SQIVND (reference sequence). This chain's CDR3 is CASRDRGHFNEQYF. DNA of the CDR3: TGTGCCAGTAGGGACAGGGGGCACTTTAACGAGCAGTACTTC. Looking up the rest from reference TRBV19 and TRBJ2-7 gives the full variable domain: DGGITQSPKYLFRKEGQNVTLSCEQNLNHDAMYWYRQDPGQGLRLIYYSQIVNDFQKGDIAEGYSVSREKKESFPLTVTSAQKNPTAFYLCASRDRGHFNEQYFGPGTRLTVT.